The rows below give T cell receptor beta chains drawn from one sample of a study of glioma-infiltrating T cells. TCRdb called the multiplex PCR reads again in MiXCR, with one record for every CDR3 protein. Among fewer than 250,000 distinct CDR3 sequences listed, 25% to 35% were seen once. Sample: glioma tissue, nonneoplastic brain tissue, or PBMCs (not recorded which). These receptors were collected from a human donor with low-grade glioma or glioblastoma, undergoing nonglioma brain surgery, or in good health (not recorded which). CDR3s include the opening cysteine and the closing phenylalanine or tryptophan. Each record gives: D gene, clone size, V gene, J gene, CDR3 DNA, CDR3 protein. D genes are given only for firm matches. Size tells how often a clone was seen (once, few, many) or the class of an expanded clone, and some rows leave it out.

D: TRBD2
size: many
V: TRBV6-5
J: TRBJ2-7
DNA: TGTGCCAGCAGTTACGGTTGGGGTACTAGCGGGGAAACCTACGAGCAGTACTTC
CDR3: CASSYGWGTSGETYEQYF

D: NA
size: many
V: TRBV4-2
J: TRBJ1-2
DNA: TGTGCCAGCAGCCAAGAAGGTCACGGAGACTATGGCTACACCTTC
CDR3: CASSQEGHGDYGYTF

D: NA
size: NA
V: TRBV6-2/TRBV6-3
J: TRBJ1-2
DNA: TGTGCCTCCAGCAGCCTTGGACAGCACGCTTTACCAGATGGCTACACCTTC
CDR3: CASSSLGQHALPDGYTF

D: TRBD1
size: NA
V: TRBV11-2
J: TRBJ2-7
DNA: TGTGCCAGCAGCTCCGTCAGGGGGAAGGACCCCTACGAGCAGTACTTC
CDR3: CASSSVRGKDPYEQYF

D: NA
size: many
V: TRBV7-9
J: TRBJ2-7
DNA: TGTGCCAGCAGCTTAGCTGGCGGGACCTACGAGCAGTACTTC
CDR3: CASSLAGGTYEQYF

D: NA
size: many
V: TRBV20-1
J: TRBJ2-3
DNA: TGCAGTGTGGTAGATACGGGACTCCCAGATACGCAGTATTTT
CDR3: CSVVDTGLPDTQYF

D: TRBD1
size: NA
V: TRBV6-2/TRBV6-3
J: TRBJ1-6
DNA: TGTGCCATCAGTGAACCGGGGACAGGGACATATAATTCACCCCTCCACTTT
CDR3: CAISEPGTGTYNSPLHF

D: TRBD2
size: few
V: TRBV12-5
J: TRBJ2-1
DNA: TGTGCTAGTGGTTTGGCCGGGACTAGCGCTTACAATGAGCAGTTCTTC
CDR3: CASGLAGTSAYNEQFF

D: TRBD2
size: many
V: TRBV7-2
J: TRBJ2-7
DNA: TGTGCCAGCAGCTTTAAACTAGCGGGACGGGACGAGCAGTACTTC
CDR3: CASSFKLAGRDEQYF

D: NA
size: many
V: TRBV10-3
J: TRBJ1-5
DNA: TGTGCCATCAGTGATGCGATCGGTGGGAGGGATAGCAATCAGCCCCAGCATTTT
CDR3: CAISDAIGGRDSNQPQHF

D: NA
size: many
V: TRBV6-2/TRBV6-3
J: TRBJ1-1
DNA: TGTGCCAGCAGTCAAGGAAGGAGAGGGGAAGCTTTCTTT
CDR3: CASSQGRRGEAFF

D: TRBD1
size: many
V: TRBV28
J: TRBJ1-1
DNA: TGTGCCAGCAGGCCCGGGACAGGGGGGATCATGAACACTGAAGCTTTCTTT
CDR3: CASRPGTGGIMNTEAFF

D: NA
size: many
V: TRBV28
J: TRBJ2-7
DNA: TGTGCCAGCAGTTTCACCTACGAGCAGTACTTC
CDR3: CASSFTYEQYF

D: TRBD2
size: once
V: TRBV19
J: TRBJ2-7
DNA: TGTGCCAGTAGTCCCGGACTAGCCAACCACGATCAGTACTTC
CDR3: CASSPGLANHDQYF

D: TRBD1
size: many
V: TRBV29-1
J: TRBJ2-7
DNA: TGCAGCGTGGACAGGGGCCACGAGCAGTACTTC
CDR3: CSVDRGHEQYF

D: NA
size: NA
V: TRBV6-1
J: TRBJ1-5
DNA: TGTGCCAGCAGTGAAGCGGTGGGCAGAGGCCAGCCAAAGCATTTT
CDR3: CASSEAVGRGQPKHF

D: NA
size: NA
V: TRBV7-6
J: TRBJ2-7
DNA: TGTGCCAGCAGCGCCCAAGCCGGGACATTATCCTACGAGCAGTACTTC
CDR3: CASSAQAGTLSYEQYF

D: NA
size: many
V: TRBV6-2/TRBV6-3
J: TRBJ1-5
DNA: TGTGCCAGCAGGGAGTGGGGACGAGGGTCGGATCAGCCCCAGCATTTT
CDR3: CASREWGRGSDQPQHF

D: NA
size: few
V: TRBV7-8
J: TRBJ2-2
DNA: TGTGCCAGCGGGATGGACCACAACACCGGGGAGCTGTTTTTT
CDR3: CASGMDHNTGELFF

D: NA
size: NA
V: TRBV5-1
J: TRBJ2-3
DNA: TGCGCCAGCAGCTGGAGGGCAGATACGCAGTATTTT
CDR3: CASSWRADTQYF

D: TRBD2
size: many
V: TRBV20-1
J: TRBJ2-7
DNA: TGCAGTGCTAGGGTAGCGGGAGGTACCATGATCTACGAGCAGTACTTC
CDR3: CSARVAGGTMIYEQYF

D: NA
size: many
V: TRBV6-2/TRBV6-3
J: TRBJ1-5
DNA: TGTGCCAGCAGACCCCAGGGACCGTATAGCAATCAGCCCCAGCATTTT
CDR3: CASRPQGPYSNQPQHF

D: TRBD2
size: many
V: TRBV20-1
J: TRBJ2-7
DNA: TGCAGTGCTAGAGGGGGACTAGCTCTTGCCTACGAGCAGTACTTC
CDR3: CSARGGLALAYEQYF

D: NA
size: NA
V: TRBV10-2
J: TRBJ2-7
DNA: TGCGCCAGCAGCAACGGACAAGGCCCCTACGAGCAGTACTTC
CDR3: CASSNGQGPYEQYF

D: NA
size: NA
V: TRBV5-4
J: TRBJ2-3
DNA: TGTGCCAGCAGCGGGGGGACGGACCTCACCACAGATACGCAGTATTTT
CDR3: CASSGGTDLTTDTQYF